The 30 T cell receptor beta chains reported below all come from one sample, sequenced in a study of identical twins. From the 5' RACE reads, TCRdb called clonotypes with MiXCR, one entry per CDR3 protein. The sample lists over 200,000 distinct CDR3 sequences, approximately 5.9% seen once, with 13% to 15% in the top ten. A further study also used this sample, focusing on T cells expressing NK-cell markers.

The sample comprised CD8+ T cells sorted from blood. The receptor set was obtained from a woman under 30 in good health.

This clonotype was detected many times. The rearrangement links TRBV29-1 to TRBJ2-7, with D possibly TRBD1 on 6 matching bases. The CDR3 extends over 12 amino acids. Germline V CDR1 and CDR2: SQVTM, ANQGSEA. Trimming removed 4 bases from V and 9 bases from J, with 16 bases in between. The CDR3 protein is CSVGAGQKGQYF. In DNA form, the CDR3 reads TGCAGCGTTGGAGCCGGACAGAAGGGGCAGTACTTC.

This clonotype was found a few times. This chain links TRBV2 with TRBJ1-2; D gene uncertain. V lost 6 bases to trimming and J lost 8 bases, with 7 bases between them. Germline CDR1 is SNHLY and CDR2 is FYNNEI. This CDR3 is 10 amino acids long. CDR3 in amino acids: CASRMGGYTF. For the CDR3, the DNA is TGTGCCAGCAGAATGGGAGGCTACACCTTC.

V usage is TRBV27 and J usage is TRBJ2-1, with unresolved D. Germline V gene data show CDR1 as MNHEY and CDR2 as SMNVEV (reference sequence). This CDR3 region has 14 residues. The ends were cut back, 3 bases at V and 5 bases at J, with 11 bases in the middle. DNA of the CDR3: TGTGCCAGCAGTTTTGAGTCTATGAACAATGAGCAGTTCTTC. Protein product: CASSFESMNNEQFF.

In its sample, this clonotype was seen a few times. V usage is TRBV2 and J usage is TRBJ2-2; 14 bases line up with TRBD2. CDR1 is SNHLY, CDR2 FYNNEI, per germline. J gave up 1 base and V 5 bases, and 6 bases lay outside the gene matches. The CDR3 consists of 18 residues. This CDR3 is CASSPRLAGGENTGELFF. In nucleotides, the CDR3 is TGTGCCAGCAGTCCCCGACTAGCGGGGGGGGAGAACACCGGGGAGCTGTTTTTT.

This clonotype came up a few times. This chain joins TRBV7-9 and TRBJ1-4, with D unclear. The CDR3 is 13 amino acids. V dropped 1 base and J dropped 8 bases, with 8 bases sitting between them. In germline, CDR1 is SEHNR, CDR2 FQNEAQ (reference sequence). The CDR3 loop reads CASSLDHEEKLFF. CDR3 in DNA: TGTGCCAGCAGCTTAGATCACGAAGAAAAACTGTTTTTT.

This clonotype was recorded at least ten times. V gene TRBV4-3 combines with J gene TRBJ2-1; no clear D gene. Germline V gene sequence: CDR1 LGHNA, CDR2 YSLEER. CDR3 length: 15 residues. Trimming stripped 4 bases from V and 8 bases from J, with 18 bases between. The CDR3 region is CASSREWRSTDEQFF. The CDR3 coding sequence is TGCGCCAGCAGCCGAGAGTGGAGAAGTACCGATGAGCAGTTCTTC.

This clonotype appeared a few times. The chain has TRBV4-3 and TRBJ2-2; D is uncertain. CDR1 and CDR2 from the germline V gene are LGHNA and YSLEER. V was pared by 3 bases and J by 4 bases, with 6 bases between. The CDR3 loop spans 13 amino acids. The CDR3 region is CASSHYSTGELFF. For the CDR3, the DNA is TGCGCCAGCAGCCATTACAGCACCGGGGAGCTGTTTTTT.

Ten or more counts support this clonotype. The chain is built from TRBV24-1 and TRBJ2-6; D is undetermined. The germline CDR1 and CDR2 sequences are KGHDR and SFDVKD. This CDR3 contains 18 residues. V was trimmed by 0 bases and J by 0 bases, leaving 11 bases between them. The CDR3 spells CATSDLGRPSSGANVLTF. CDR3 DNA: TGTGCCACCAGTGATTTGGGCAGGCCCAGCTCTGGGGCCAACGTCCTGACTTTC.

Ten or more counts support this clonotype. The rearrangement joins TRBV5-1 to TRBJ1-1, with D uncertain. The CDR3 loop spans 13 amino acids. V was trimmed by 3 bases and J by 6 bases, leaving 12 bases between them. Looked up from germline, CDR1 is SGHRS and CDR2 is YFSETQ. The DNA of the CDR3 is TGCGCCAGCAGCTCTTCGCCTATCGCTGAAGCTTTCTTT. Its protein is CASSSSPIAEAFF.

This clonotype appeared a few times. The chain is built from TRBV18 and TRBJ1-2, with a tentative D call TRBD1 (5 bases). CDR3 length: 15 amino acids. The germline V and J ends were trimmed by 3 bases and 2 bases, with 13 bases remaining between them. Looked up from germline, CDR1 is KGHSH and CDR2 is LQKENI. The CDR3 DNA sequence: TGTGCCAGCTCACCTGGGGCAGGGTGGAACTATGGCTACACCTTC. It translates to CASSPGAGWNYGYTF.

This clonotype showed up just a few times. This chain uses TRBV6-2 or TRBV6-3 with TRBJ2-2; D gene uncertain. The V gene's germline CDR1 is MNHEY and CDR2 SVGEGT. CDR3 size: 14 residues. V lost 9 bases and J 1 base, leaving 12 bases between the germline ends. The CDR3 protein is CASFDWGNTGELFF. The CDR3 nucleotides read TGTGCCAGTTTTGACTGGGGGAACACCGGGGAGCTGTTTTTT.

This clonotype was seen more than once but under ten times. The gene calls are TRBV12-3 or TRBV12-4 and TRBJ2-1; D not resolved. V was trimmed by 10 bases and J by 2 bases, leaving 12 bases between them. The CDR3 extends over 13 amino acids. In DNA, the CDR3 is TGTGCCACTTCCGAACATCCCTACAATGAGCAGTTCTTC. This sequence encodes CATSEHPYNEQFF.

This chain uses TRBV15 with TRBJ2-1; 11 nucleotides line up with TRBD2. In germline, CDR1 is LNHNV, CDR2 YYDKDF (reference sequence). The junction had 6 bases not matched to a gene; V was cut back by 3 bases and J by 5 bases. The CDR3 runs to 16 residues. CDR3 sequence: CATSSPATSGDNEQFF. In nucleotides, the CDR3 is TGTGCCACCAGCAGCCCTGCGACTAGCGGGGACAATGAGCAGTTCTTC.

Many counts were recorded for this clonotype. The rearrangement joins TRBV12-3 or TRBV12-4 to TRBJ2-7, with 7 bases that match TRBD2. V dropped 5 bases and J dropped 6; count of bases not matched to a gene: 4. CDR3 length: 12 amino acids. Here the CDR3 DNA reads TGTGCCAGCAGTCAGGGCGGGGGCGAGCAGTACTTC. Protein product: CASSQGGGEQYF.

This clonotype was picked up many times. The chain has TRBV30 and TRBJ1-3; no definite D call. CDR3 length: 12 amino acids. CDR1 is GTSNPN, CDR2 SVGIG, per germline (reference sequence). V lost 2 bases, J lost 2 bases, and 4 bases lay in between. The CDR3 DNA reads TGTGCCTGGAGTCCCCCTGGAAACACCATATATTTT. Its protein is CAWSPPGNTIYF.

This clonotype has a count of ten or more. CDR3 sequence: CATEGHQETQYF. CDR3 bases: TGTGCCACCGAGGGTCACCAAGAGACCCAGTACTTC. The chain combines TRBV2 with TRBJ2-5; D perhaps matches TRBD2 (5 bases). The V end was cut by 10 bases, the J end by 0 bases, with 9 bases between. The CDR3 sequence is 12 residues long. Germline CDR1 and CDR2: SNHLY and FYNNEI. The complete variable domain, with remaining parts taken from reference TRBV2 and TRBJ2-5, reads EPEVTQTPSHQVTQMGQEVILRCVPISNHLYFYWYRQILGQKVEFLVSFYNNEISEKSEIFDDQFSVERPDGSNFTLKIRSTKLEDSAMYFCATEGHQETQYFGPGTRLLVL.

CDR3 residues: CSARVGSTGLSSAAGTQYF. In nucleotides, the CDR3 is TGCAGTGCTAGAGTTGGTTCGACAGGGTTGTCGTCTGCCGCAGGTACGCAGTATTTT. V and J are TRBV20-1 and TRBJ2-3; 7 nucleotides align to TRBD1. Trimming removed 1 base from V and 8 bases from J; junction bases left unmatched: 24. The germline gives CDR1 DFQATT, CDR2 SNEGSKA (reference sequence). The CDR3 consists of 19 residues.

There are many counts of this clonotype. This rearrangement joins TRBV12-3 or TRBV12-4 to TRBJ2-1, with D possibly being TRBD2 (5 bases). V was shortened by 6 bases and J by 0 bases, with 12 bases between the two germline ends. The CDR3 contains 15 residues. The CDR3 DNA reads as TGTGCCAGCAGAAATAGCGAGAGCTCCTACAATGAGCAGTTCTTC. It encodes CASRNSESSYNEQFF.

This clonotype was picked up many times. The chain uses TRBV5-1 and TRBJ2-1; D uncertain. CDR1 and CDR2 (germline): SGHRS, YFSETQ. V was cut by 0 bases and J by 7 bases, with 11 bases left in between. The CDR3 sequence is 14 residues long. The DNA for the CDR3 is TGCGCCAGCAGCTTGGTAGGACCCCCAAATGAGCAGTTCTTC. This encodes CASSLVGPPNEQFF.

This clonotype appeared many times. CDR3 bases: TGTGCCAGCAGTTTCGGGGGCCAAGAGACCCAGTACTTC. Residues: CASSFGGQETQYF. This sequence joins TRBV12-3 or TRBV12-4 and TRBJ2-5; D is possibly TRBD2 (6 bases). The CDR3 is 13 amino acids. Trimming cost V 3 bases and J 1 base, with 6 bases left between them.

This clonotype was found a few times. V usage is TRBV15 and J usage is TRBJ1-1, with 7 bases lining up with TRBD1. The trim removed 0 bases at V and 0 bases at J, leaving 7 bases unmatched. CDR1 is LNHNV and CDR2 is YYDKDF in the germline V gene (reference sequence). This CDR3 spans 17 amino acids. CDR3 in DNA: TGTGCCACCAGCAGAGACCCCAGGGGGGACATGAACACTGAAGCTTTCTTT. It encodes CATSRDPRGDMNTEAFF.

This clonotype was counted ten times or more. The V call is TRBV7-9, the J call TRBJ2-3; weak D call: TRBD1 (6 bases). Germline lookup yields CDR1 SEHNR and CDR2 FQNEAQ (reference sequence). The length of the CDR3 is 16 residues. The V and J ends lost 1 base and 4 bases respectively, with 15 bases between them. CDR3 in amino acids: CASSLVVTGSSDTQYF. In nucleotides, the CDR3 is TGTGCCAGCAGCTTAGTTGTGACAGGTTCCTCAGATACGCAGTATTTT. Combining the CDR3 with reference TRBV7-9 and TRBJ2-3 gives the whole variable domain DTGVSQNPRHKITKRGQNVTFRCDPISEHNRLYWYRQTLGQGPEFLTYFQNEAQLEKSRLLSDRFSAERPKGSFSTLEIQRTEQGDSAMYLCASSLVVTGSSDTQYFGPGTRLTVL.

This clonotype occurred a few times. The chain recombines TRBV11-2 with TRBJ2-7, with a weak D call TRBD1 (6 bases). Looked up from germline, CDR1 is SGHAT and CDR2 is FQNNGV. V lost 5 bases and J 4 bases, leaving 15 bases between the germline ends. There are 14 residues in the CDR3. The CDR3 DNA reads TGTGCCAGCAGCCCGTTGGACAGTTCTTACGAGCAGTACTTC. Protein product: CASSPLDSSYEQYF. The full variable domain, in which reference TRBV11-2 and TRBJ2-7 provide the parts outside the CDR3, is EAGVAQSPRYKIIEKRQSVAFWCNPISGHATLYWYQQILGQGPKLLIQFQNNGVVDDSQLPKDRFSAERLKGVDSTLKIQPAKLEDSAVYLCASSPLDSSYEQYFGPGTRLTVT.

This chain joins TRBV6-5 and TRBJ2-2; D remains unclear. Germline V gives CDR1 MNHEY, CDR2 SVGAGI. The CDR3 has 15 amino acids. Trimming cost V 2 bases and J 5 bases, with 12 bases left between them. The DNA of the CDR3 is TGTGCCAGCAGTTACCTCAACGACCGTACCGGGGAGCTGTTTTTT. Encoded protein: CASSYLNDRTGELFF.

This clonotype was recorded at least ten times. V is TRBV20-1 and J is TRBJ1-1; tentatively, D is TRBD1 (5 bases). The CDR3 has 14 amino acids. Trimming shortened V by 6 bases and J by 1 base, and 15 bases separated the two germline ends. CDR1 DFQATT and CDR2 SNEGSKA come from the germline V gene (reference sequence). The CDR3 region is CSAKESDRNTEAFF. CDR3 DNA: TGCAGTGCCAAAGAAAGCGACAGGAACACTGAAGCTTTCTTT.

This clonotype was detected a few times. The chain joins TRBV12-3 or TRBV12-4 to TRBJ2-3; possibly TRBD2 for D (6 bases). The CDR3 loop spans 14 amino acids. V shed 4 bases and J shed 6 bases, with 14 bases lying between them. For the CDR3, the DNA is TGTGCCAGCAGTTCCCCTGGGGGGATGGATACGCAGTATTTT. Its translation: CASSSPGGMDTQYF.

The J gene is TRBJ2-3, the V gene TRBV12-3 or TRBV12-4, with a weak D call TRBD1 (5 bases). The CDR3 has 12 amino acids. Trimming stripped 6 bases from V and 6 bases from J, with 10 bases between. As DNA, the CDR3 is TGTGCCAGCAGGGGGCAGACGGATACGCAGTATTTT. Translating gives CASRGQTDTQYF.

This clonotype was counted ten times or more. The V call is TRBV30, the J call TRBJ2-2; D not resolved. Germline V gene lookup returns CDR1 GTSNPN and CDR2 SVGIG (reference sequence). Trimming left V 4 bases short and J 0 bases short, with 9 bases between. The CDR3 length is 14 residues. This CDR3 is CAWTVLANTGELFF. The CDR3 DNA reads as TGTGCCTGGACGGTGCTCGCGAACACCGGGGAGCTGTTTTTT.

This clonotype was seen repeatedly, ten times or more. The chain uses TRBV2 and TRBJ1-5; D is ambiguous. This CDR3 is 13 amino acids long. Germline V gene sequence: CDR1 SNHLY, CDR2 FYNNEI. The V gene lost 8 bases and the J gene lost 4 bases, with 12 bases spanning the gap. CDR3 region: CASLQARNQPQHF. CDR3 coding DNA: TGTGCCAGCCTTCAGGCTCGTAATCAGCCCCAGCATTTT. Variable domain in full (rest from reference TRBV2 and TRBJ1-5): EPEVTQTPSHQVTQMGQEVILRCVPISNHLYFYWYRQILGQKVEFLVSFYNNEISEKSEIFDDQFSVERPDGSNFTLKIRSTKLEDSAMYFCASLQARNQPQHFGDGTRLSIL.

This clonotype appeared many times. The J gene is TRBJ2-7, the V gene TRBV28; D is ambiguous. Germline CDR1 MDHEN, CDR2 SYDVKM. V lost 2 bases to trimming and J lost 4 bases, with 9 bases between them. This CDR3 has 13 residues. The CDR3: CASSLNGLYEQYF. The CDR3 DNA sequence: TGTGCCAGCAGTTTAAACGGATTGTACGAGCAGTACTTC. The whole variable domain, filled in from reference TRBV28 and TRBJ2-7, reads DVKVTQSSRYLVKRTGEKVFLECVQDMDHENMFWYRQDPGLGLRLIYFSYDVKMKEKGDIPEGYSVSREKKERFSLILESASTNQTSMYLCASSLNGLYEQYFGPGTRLTVT.